This TCR beta chain appears in the sequencing data of a study of blood T cells in healthy people across ages. Sample-barcoded 5' priming and a J-beta primer mix drove a second PCR of 7 to 11 cycles. One entry per CDR3 protein results from TCRdb running MiXCR on the 5' RACE reads. The sample consists of around 580,000 distinct CDR3 sequences, 45% to 55% of them appearing once. This clonotype appeared once. Its antigen is as yet unknown. Points from the study as a whole: Using unsorted PBMCs precluded a conclusive naive versus antigen-experienced comparison.

Sequences were obtained from blood. The clonotype comes from an elderly man in good health.

For the CDR3, the DNA is TGTGCCAGCAGGCCGGGACTTAATCAGCCCCAGCATTTT. Protein sequence: CASRPGLNQPQHF. This chain connects TRBV7-2 to TRBJ1-5; D perhaps matches TRBD1 (5 bases). V lost 6 bases and J lost 4, with 10 bases in between. The CDR3 runs to 13 residues. Germline loops: CDR1 SGHTA, CDR2 FQGNSA.